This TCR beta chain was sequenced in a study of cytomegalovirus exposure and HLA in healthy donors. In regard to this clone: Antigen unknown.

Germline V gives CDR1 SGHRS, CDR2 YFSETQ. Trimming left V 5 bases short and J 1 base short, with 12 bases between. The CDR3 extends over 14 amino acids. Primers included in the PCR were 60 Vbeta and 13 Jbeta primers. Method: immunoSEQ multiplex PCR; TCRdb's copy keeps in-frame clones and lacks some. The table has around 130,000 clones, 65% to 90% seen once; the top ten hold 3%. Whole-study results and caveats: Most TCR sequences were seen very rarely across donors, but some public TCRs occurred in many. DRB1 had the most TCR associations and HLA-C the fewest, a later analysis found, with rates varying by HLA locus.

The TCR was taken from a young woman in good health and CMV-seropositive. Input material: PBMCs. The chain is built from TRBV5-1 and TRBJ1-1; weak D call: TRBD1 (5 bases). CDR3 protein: CASSIDSSNTEAFF. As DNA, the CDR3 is TGCGCCAGCAGTATAGACAGTTCGAACACTGAAGCTTTCTTT.